This section outlines one T cell receptor (beta chain) sequence together with its context. The data derive from a study of blood T cell repertoires in COVID-19. The wider study: From T cells, B-cell-depleted T cells, or PBMCs came the material, which was cDNA or gDNA.

This table comes from immunoSEQ multiplex PCR, and its TCRdb copy is limited to in-frame clones, with some not included. The table has 90,000 to 150,000 clones, less than 90% seen once. The CDR3 totals 16 residues. J gave up 0 bases and V 7 bases, and 5 bases lay outside the gene matches. Germline CDR1 reads MDHEN; CDR2 reads SYDVKM. Source material: peripheral blood. This clonotype was obtained from a man in his sixties or seventies who had recovered from COVID-19. The rearrangement joins TRBV28 to TRBJ2-4, with TRBD2 identical over 11 bases. CDR3 amino acids: CASTHSGRVAKNIQYF. The DNA of the CDR3 is TGTGCCAGCACTCATAGCGGGAGGGTAGCCAAAAACATTCAGTACTTC.